Following are 32 T cell receptor beta chains from one sample sequenced in a study of neoadjuvant nivolumab and ipilimumab in lung cancer. The repertoire was sequenced with immunoSEQ multiplex PCR; TCRdb's copy has only in-frame clones and lacks some. Found here are 15,000 to 20,000 clones, about nine tenths of them singletons; the top ten hold approximately 2.1%. The sample in question was peripheral blood, obtained before neoadjuvant nivolumab, alone or with ipilimumab. These receptor sequences come from an adult with non-small cell lung cancer.

This chain uses TRBV6-1 with TRBJ2-3; the match to TRBD1 covers 7 bases. This CDR3 is 15 amino acids long. V shed 7 bases, J shed 1 base, and the junction held 8 bases outside the gene matches. CDR1 is MNHNS, CDR2 SASEGT, per germline. The CDR3 reads CASTYQGERTDTQYF. The CDR3 nucleotides read TGTGCCAGCACCTACCAGGGGGAACGCACAGATACGCAGTATTTT.

The chain carries TRBV5-5 and TRBJ1-3; a weak D match, TRBD1 (5 bases). This CDR3 contains 16 residues. V was trimmed by 0 bases and J by 4 bases, leaving 14 bases between them. Per germline, CDR1 SGHKS and CDR2 YYEKEE (reference sequence). Here the CDR3 DNA reads TGTGCCAGCAGCTTGGCGACGGGGCGAGGAGGAAACACCATATATTTT. This encodes CASSLATGRGGNTIYF.

The chain joins TRBV7-9 to TRBJ1-2, with D maybe TRBD1 (6 bases). The CDR3 consists of 13 residues. V was shortened by 5 bases and J by 2 bases, with 9 bases between the two germline ends. CDR1 and CDR2 (germline): SEHNR, FQNEAQ (reference sequence). This CDR3 reads CASSETGNYGYTF. DNA of the CDR3: TGTGCCAGCAGCGAAACAGGGAACTATGGCTACACCTTC.

The chain has TRBV9 and TRBJ2-3, with 11 bases identical to TRBD2. CDR1 is SGDLS, CDR2 YYNGEE, per germline. This CDR3 is built from 16 residues. Trimming at V came to 0 bases and at J to 3 bases, leaving 3 bases not matched to a gene. The CDR3, as DNA: TGTGCCAGCAGCGTAGTGGGACTAGCGGTGACAGATACGCAGTATTTT. It encodes CASSVVGLAVTDTQYF.

The CDR3 reads CASSYGTGQETQYF. Here the CDR3 DNA reads TGTGCCAGCAGTTACGGGACAGGCCAAGAGACCCAGTACTTC. The J gene is TRBJ2-5, the V gene TRBV6-5; the match to TRBD1 covers 8 bases. After removal of 2 bases from V and 1 base from J, the junction contained 0 bases not matched to a gene. From germline, CDR1 is MNHEY and CDR2 SVGAGI. The CDR3 runs 14 residues.

This rearrangement joins TRBV28 to TRBJ1-5; weak D call: TRBD1 (6 bases). Trimming pared 5 bases from V and 3 bases from J, leaving 14 bases between. Germline V gives CDR1 MDHEN, CDR2 SYDVKM. There are 15 residues in the CDR3. The CDR3 is CASSPPGGNNQPQHF. For the CDR3, the DNA is TGTGCCAGCAGTCCCCCCGGGGGCAACAATCAGCCCCAGCATTTT.

The CDR3: CASSHDRGKSYEQYF. For the CDR3, the DNA is TGTGCCAGCAGTCATGACAGGGGAAAGTCCTACGAGCAGTACTTC. The chain has TRBV5-4 and TRBJ2-7, with TRBD1 matching over 8 bases. J lost 1 base, V lost 5 bases, and 8 bases had no gene match. Germline V gene lookup returns CDR1 SGHNT and CDR2 YYREEE (reference sequence). CDR3 size: 15 residues.

This clone was counted a single time. This chain uses TRBV28 with TRBJ1-5; D is possibly TRBD1 (5 bases). Germline CDR1 and CDR2: MDHEN and SYDVKM. This CDR3 region has 14 residues. Between the trimmed V and J ends, which lost 10 bases and 4 bases, there was a span of 17 bases. CDR3 nucleotides: TGTGCCACCGCGCTGGGAGGGACGAATCAGCCCCAGCATTTT. Amino acid sequence: CATALGGTNQPQHF.

The rearrangement joins TRBV5-4 to TRBJ2-7; 13 bases fit TRBD2. The CDR3 sequence is 14 residues long. Germline-derived CDR1 and CDR2 are SGHNT and YYREEE (reference sequence). Trimming at V came to 5 bases and at J to 9 bases, leaving 8 bases not matched to a gene. The CDR3 loop reads CASRGNGLAGVQYF. The DNA for the CDR3 is TGTGCCAGCAGGGGGAACGGACTAGCGGGAGTGCAGTACTTC.

This clone was seen a single time. The CDR3 coding sequence is TGCAGTGTTGAGGATGGGGGTGAGCAGTTCTTC. Protein: CSVEDGGEQFF. J is TRBJ2-1 and V is TRBV20-1, with D perhaps being TRBD1 or TRBD2 (5 bases each). Looked up from germline, CDR1 is DFQATT and CDR2 is SNEGSKA (reference sequence). V lost 7 bases, J lost 9 bases, and 13 bases lay in between. The CDR3 totals 11 residues.

In DNA, the CDR3 is TGCGCCAGCCCATGGGAAGGCTCCGAGGGGCAAAAACTGTTTTTT. Protein: CASPWEGSEGQKLFF. This chain links TRBV5-1 with TRBJ1-4; a weak D match, TRBD1 (5 bases). V lost 7 bases and J lost 9, with 22 bases in between. CDR3 length: 15 residues. The germline CDR1 and CDR2 sequences are SGHRS and YFSETQ.

The chain links TRBV18 to TRBJ1-1; possibly TRBD1 for D (5 bases). V was trimmed by 1 base and J by 0 bases, leaving 9 bases between them. This CDR3 is 15 amino acids long. Germline V lookup: CDR1 KGHSH, CDR2 LQKENI. This chain's CDR3 is CASSPLDSLNTEAFF. DNA of the CDR3: TGTGCCAGCTCACCACTCGACAGCCTGAACACTGAAGCTTTCTTT.

The chain couples TRBV4-2 to TRBJ2-5; D possibly matches TRBD1 or TRBD2 (5 bases each). The J call may not be correct, given that the DNA end is closer to TRBJ2-7. The CDR3 is made up of 16 amino acids. CDR1 is LGHNA and CDR2 is YNFKEQ in the germline V gene. The CDR3 coding sequence is TGTGCCAGCAGCCAAGAGTCGGGGCTAACGTCCTACGAGCAGTACTTC. It yields the protein CASSQESGLTSYEQYF.

The chain uses TRBV9 and TRBJ2-3, with no clear D. Germline V CDR1 and CDR2: SGDLS, YYNGEE. There are 15 residues in the CDR3. The V end was cut by 1 base, the J end by 2 bases, with 11 bases between. The CDR3 DNA reads TGTGCCAGCAGCGTAACTGGCACCTCCACAGATACGCAGTATTTT. This sequence encodes CASSVTGTSTDTQYF.

The V call is TRBV5-1, the J call TRBJ1-1; D gene unclear. Germline CDR1 and CDR2: SGHRS and YFSETQ. The V and J ends lost 1 base and 0 bases respectively, with 7 bases between them. The CDR3 covers 14 residues. The CDR3 protein is CASSLSSMNTEAFF. CDR3 in DNA: TGCGCCAGCAGCTTGAGCAGTATGAACACTGAAGCTTTCTTT. The full variable domain, with the rest looked up from reference TRBV5-1 and TRBJ1-1, is KAGVTQTPRYLIKTRGQQVTLSCSPISGHRSVSWYQQTPGQGLQFLFEYFSETQRNKGNFPGRFSGRQFSNSRSEMNVSTLELGDSALYLCASSLSSMNTEAFFGQGTRLTVV.

DNA of the CDR3: TGTGCCAGCAGCGTTCAGGGAGGCCTTGGCTACACCTTC. Protein sequence: CASSVQGGLGYTF. The chain combines TRBV9 with TRBJ1-2; D perhaps matches TRBD1 (5 bases). CDR3 size: 13 residues. Deletions cut 2 bases from V and 7 bases from J, with 12 bases between. Per germline, CDR1 SGDLS and CDR2 YYNGEE.

This chain uses TRBV5-5 with TRBJ2-7; D is ambiguous. Trimming took 5 bases from V and 6 from J, leaving 12 bases between them. Germline CDR1 SGHKS, CDR2 YYEKEE (reference sequence). This CDR3 has 12 residues. CDR3 amino acids: CASSQGLREQYF. The CDR3 nucleotides read TGTGCCAGCAGTCAAGGGCTTCGCGAGCAGTACTTC.

The V and J genes are TRBV5-1 and TRBJ2-7; the D call may be TRBD1 or TRBD2 (5 bases each). The CDR3 covers 13 residues. V gave up 0 bases and J gave up 6 bases, with 10 bases separating them. Germline CDR1 SGHRS, CDR2 YFSETQ. The CDR3 DNA follows: TGCGCCAGCAGCTTGGGGGACGGCGGCGAGCAGTACTTC. It codes for CASSLGDGGEQYF.

This chain joins TRBV19 and TRBJ1-1, with 7 bases identical to TRBD1. The V gene's germline CDR1 is LNHDA and CDR2 SQIVND (reference sequence). Trimming at V came to 8 bases and at J to 0 bases, leaving 6 bases not matched to a gene. The CDR3 spans 14 residues. The CDR3 DNA follows: TGTGCCAGTTCGGGACAGACAATGAACACTGAAGCTTTCTTT. Its protein is CASSGQTMNTEAFF.

This clone turned up a few times. The chain links TRBV4-2 to TRBJ2-1, with a possible D match to TRBD2 (6 bases). This CDR3 comprises 15 residues. The V gene's germline CDR1 is LGHNA and CDR2 YNFKEQ. With 2 bases removed from V and 10 bases from J, the gap between germline ends came to 18 bases. The CDR3 DNA follows: TGTGCCAGCAGCCAACAACACGCGGGACGGTACGAGCAGTTCTTC. It specifies CASSQQHAGRYEQFF.

Here the CDR3 reads CAWSVRVSPSLSTSYNEQFF. The CDR3 nucleotides read TGTGCCTGGAGTGTACGTGTTAGCCCAAGCCTTTCGACCTCCTACAATGAGCAGTTCTTC. This chain connects TRBV30 to TRBJ2-1; D call uncertain. V was trimmed by 0 bases and J by 0 bases, leaving 24 bases between them. Germline V gene lookup returns CDR1 GTSNPN and CDR2 SVGIG (reference sequence). The CDR3 has 20 amino acids.

This chain connects TRBV6-5 to TRBJ2-7; 10 nucleotides align to TRBD2. The CDR3 spans 15 residues. With 6 bases clipped from V and 1 base from J, the junction kept 6 bases outside the gene matches. CDR1 and CDR2 from the germline V gene are MNHEY and SVGAGI. The CDR3 DNA reads TGTGCCAGCAGCCGAGGGACTAGCGTTTCCTACGAGCAGTACTTC. Encoded protein: CASSRGTSVSYEQYF.

The chain joins TRBV6-5 to TRBJ1-2, with D possibly matching TRBD1 (5 bases). The V end was cut by 6 bases, the J end by 0 bases, with 8 bases between. Germline assignment: CDR1 MNHEY and CDR2 SVGAGI. The CDR3 is made up of 13 amino acids. CDR3 sequence (DNA): TGTGCCAGCAGCCCACAGGCTAACTATGGCTACACCTTC. Translation: CASSPQANYGYTF.

The chain joins TRBV5-1 to TRBJ2-1, with TRBD2 as a possible D gene (5 bases). V lost 0 bases and J lost 0, with 10 bases in between. CDR1 and CDR2 (germline): SGHRS, YFSETQ. The CDR3 runs 16 residues. As DNA, the CDR3 is TGCGCCAGCAGCTTGGGTAGCGTAAGCTCCTACAATGAGCAGTTCTTC. It codes for CASSLGSVSSYNEQFF. The variable domain in full, completed from reference TRBV5-1 and TRBJ2-1, reads KAGVTQTPRYLIKTRGQQVTLSCSPISGHRSVSWYQQTPGQGLQFLFEYFSETQRNKGNFPGRFSGRQFSNSRSEMNVSTLELGDSALYLCASSLGSVSSYNEQFFGPGTRLTVL.

This chain links TRBV6-4 with TRBJ2-2; D remains ambiguous. CDR1 and CDR2 from the germline V gene are MRHNA and SNTAGT. This CDR3 is built from 14 residues. V was shortened by 6 bases and J by 0 bases, with 8 bases between the two germline ends. DNA of the CDR3: TGTGCCAGCAGCGTCGTCGCGAACACCGGGGAGCTGTTTTTT. Encoded protein: CASSVVANTGELFF.

The V gene is TRBV18, the J gene TRBJ2-5; D gene unclear. Germline-derived CDR1 and CDR2 are KGHSH and LQKENI. There are 11 residues in the CDR3. Trimming stripped 6 bases from V and 1 base from J, with 3 bases between. The DNA of the CDR3 is TGTGCCAGCTCCTCCCAAGAGACCCAGTACTTC. It encodes CASSSQETQYF.

The chain joins TRBV7-2 to TRBJ2-5; D ambiguous. In germline, CDR1 is SGHTA, CDR2 FQGNSA. This CDR3 is built from 14 residues. Trimming shortened V by 1 base and J by 5 bases, and 11 bases separated the two germline ends. The DNA of the CDR3 is TGTGCCAGCAGCTTAGATTATGTCCGGGAGACCCAGTACTTC. The encoded protein is CASSLDYVRETQYF. Full variable domain (rest looked up from reference TRBV7-2 and TRBJ2-5): GAGVSQSPSNKVTEKGKDVELRCDPISGHTALYWYRQSLGQGLEFLIYFQGNSAPDKSGLPSDRFSAERTGGSVSTLTIQRTQQEDSAVYLCASSLDYVRETQYFGPGTRLLVL.

The chain has TRBV30 and TRBJ2-3; the D gene is possibly TRBD1 (5 bases). This CDR3 region has 15 residues. Germline CDR1 is GTSNPN and CDR2 is SVGIG (reference sequence). Trimming stripped 2 bases from V and 4 bases from J, with 16 bases between. This chain's CDR3 is CAWSSGQGGADTQYF. The CDR3 DNA reads TGTGCCTGGAGTTCTGGGCAGGGTGGTGCAGATACGCAGTATTTT.

This clone was found once. The rearrangement links TRBV29-1 to TRBJ2-6; D might be TRBD2 (7 bases). In germline, CDR1 is SQVTM, CDR2 ANQGSEA. V was clipped by 5 bases and J by 3 bases, with 11 bases between them. The CDR3 sequence is 14 residues long. The CDR3 spells CSVWGGSGANVLTF. In DNA form, the CDR3 reads TGCAGCGTTTGGGGGGGCAGTGGGGCCAACGTCCTGACTTTC. Full variable domain (rest looked up from reference TRBV29-1 and TRBJ2-6): SAVISQKPSRDICQRGTSLTIQCQVDSQVTMMFWYRQQPGQSLTLIATANQGSEATYESGFVIDKFPISRPNLTFSTLTVSNMSPEDSSIYLCSVWGGSGANVLTFGAGSRLTVL.

The chain carries TRBV6-6 and TRBJ2-7, with D perhaps matching TRBD2 (6 bases). This CDR3 spans 12 amino acids. V gave up 4 bases and J gave up 5 bases, with 9 bases separating them. Per the germline V gene, CDR1 is MNHNY and CDR2 is SVGAGI (reference sequence). The CDR3, as DNA: TGTGCCAGCAGTTCGACTAGGAACGAGCAGTACTTC. Amino acid sequence: CASSSTRNEQYF.

J is TRBJ2-7 and V is TRBV18; 7 bases agree with TRBD1. The V and J ends lost 4 bases and 0 bases, in that order; junction bases with no gene match: 6. The CDR3 has 15 amino acids. Germline loops: CDR1 KGHSH, CDR2 LQKENI. CDR3 bases: TGTGCCAGCTCACGAACCCGGGACAGCTCCTACGAGCAGTACTTC. Translated: CASSRTRDSSYEQYF.

V usage is TRBV5-1 and J usage is TRBJ2-2; D gene unclear. The CDR3 is 15 amino acids. Per germline, CDR1 SGHRS and CDR2 YFSETQ. V was shortened by 0 bases and J by 0 bases, with 6 bases between the two germline ends. DNA for the CDR3: TGCGCCAGCAGCTTGGGACGTGCGAACACCGGGGAGCTGTTTTTT. Its translation: CASSLGRANTGELFF.